This T cell receptor beta chain derives from a study of cytomegalovirus exposure and HLA in healthy donors. Study background: Genetic ancestry analysis placed under 90% of the roughly 400 donors that were genotyped in the Caucasian-associated cluster. Overall study results and limits: Later on, a genetic analysis was performed. It linked a missense variant in DCLRE1C with V- and J-gene trimming of TCR beta.

Everyone who donated was a healthy bone marrow donor. Both 60 Vbeta primers and 13 Jbeta primers went into the PCR. Sequencing was performed with immunoSEQ multiplex PCR; in TCRdb, only in-frame clones are kept and a portion is missing. The sample contains 95,000 to 150,000 clones, 73% of which appear only once. Regarding this clone: Its target is not known.

Germline V gene data show CDR1 as SGHTA and CDR2 as FQGNSA. The CDR3 spans 15 residues. The V segment lost 0 bases and the J segment 8 bases; nucleotides outside the gene matches: 6. The rearrangement uses TRBV7-2 and TRBJ2-1; TRBD2 agrees at 8 bases. This TCR was sampled from a woman aged 40 to 50 in good health and CMV-seronegative. Sample: PBMCs. This CDR3 reads CASSLAQREYHEQFF. The CDR3, as DNA: TGTGCCAGCAGCTTAGCGCAGCGGGAGTACCATGAGCAGTTCTTC.